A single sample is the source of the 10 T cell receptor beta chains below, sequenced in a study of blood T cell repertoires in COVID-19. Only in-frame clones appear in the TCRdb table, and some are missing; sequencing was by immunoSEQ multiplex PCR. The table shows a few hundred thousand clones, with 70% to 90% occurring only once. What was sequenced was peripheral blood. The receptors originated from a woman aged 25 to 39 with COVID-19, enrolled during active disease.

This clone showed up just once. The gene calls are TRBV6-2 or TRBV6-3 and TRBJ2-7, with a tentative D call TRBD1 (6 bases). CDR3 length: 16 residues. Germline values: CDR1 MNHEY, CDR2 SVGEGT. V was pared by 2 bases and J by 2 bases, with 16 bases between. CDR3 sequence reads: CASSYTLGQMTYEQYV. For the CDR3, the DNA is TGTGCCAGCAGTTACACCCTAGGACAGATGACCTACGAGCAGTACGTC.

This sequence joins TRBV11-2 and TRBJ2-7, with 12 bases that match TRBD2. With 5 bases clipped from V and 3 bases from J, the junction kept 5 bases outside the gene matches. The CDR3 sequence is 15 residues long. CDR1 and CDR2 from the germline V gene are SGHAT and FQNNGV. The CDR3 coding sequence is TGTGCCAGCAGCATCGGACTAGCGGGGATCTACGAGCAGTACTTC. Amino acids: CASSIGLAGIYEQYF.

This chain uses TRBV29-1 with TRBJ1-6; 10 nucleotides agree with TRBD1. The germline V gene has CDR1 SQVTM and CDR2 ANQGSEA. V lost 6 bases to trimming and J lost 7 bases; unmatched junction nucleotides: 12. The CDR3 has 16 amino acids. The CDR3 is CSVTSGTGVWNSPLHF. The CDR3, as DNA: TGCAGCGTGACATCCGGGACAGGGGTGTGGAATTCACCCCTCCACTTT.

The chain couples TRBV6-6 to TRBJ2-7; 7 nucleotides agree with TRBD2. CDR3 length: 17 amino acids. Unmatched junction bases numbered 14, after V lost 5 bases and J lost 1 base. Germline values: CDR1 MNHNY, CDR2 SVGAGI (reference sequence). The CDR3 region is CASSQLLGRRGSYEQYF. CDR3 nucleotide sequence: TGTGCCAGCAGTCAGCTGCTGGGTAGGCGGGGGTCCTACGAGCAGTACTTC.

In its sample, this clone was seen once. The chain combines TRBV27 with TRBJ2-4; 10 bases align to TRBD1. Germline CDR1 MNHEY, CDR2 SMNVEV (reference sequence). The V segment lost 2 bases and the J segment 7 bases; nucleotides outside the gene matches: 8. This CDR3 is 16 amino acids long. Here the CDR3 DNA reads TGTGCCAGCAGTTTAGGATCGACAGGGGGCCGGAACATTCAGTACTTC. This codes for CASSLGSTGGRNIQYF.

The CDR3 sequence: CASSRESSEAFF. The CDR3 bases are TGTGCCAGCAGTCGGGAGAGCAGTGAAGCTTTCTTT. This chain links TRBV28 with TRBJ1-1; D not resolved. The CDR3 is made up of 12 amino acids. Deletions cut 5 bases from V and 7 bases from J, with 11 bases between. From germline, CDR1 is MDHEN and CDR2 SYDVKM.

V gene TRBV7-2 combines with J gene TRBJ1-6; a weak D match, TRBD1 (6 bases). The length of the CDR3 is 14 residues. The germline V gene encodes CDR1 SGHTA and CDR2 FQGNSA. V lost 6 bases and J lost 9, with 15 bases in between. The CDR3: CASSLGGRGSPLHF. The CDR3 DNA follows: TGTGCCAGCAGTTTGGGGGGGCGTGGTTCACCCCTCCACTTT.

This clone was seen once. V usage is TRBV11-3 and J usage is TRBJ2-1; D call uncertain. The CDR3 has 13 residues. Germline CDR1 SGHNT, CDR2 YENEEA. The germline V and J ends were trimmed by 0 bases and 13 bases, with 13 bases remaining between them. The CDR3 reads CASSLDPSVPQFF. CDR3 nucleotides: TGTGCCAGCAGCTTAGACCCGTCGGTGCCACAGTTCTTC.

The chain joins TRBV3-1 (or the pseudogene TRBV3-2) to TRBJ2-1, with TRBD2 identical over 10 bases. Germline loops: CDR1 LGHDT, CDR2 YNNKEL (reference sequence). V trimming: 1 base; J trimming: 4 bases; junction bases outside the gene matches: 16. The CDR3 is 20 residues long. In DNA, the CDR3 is TGTGCCAGCAGCCAAGTTTACGGGGACTGGACTAGCGGAAAATACAATGAGCAGTTCTTC. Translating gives CASSQVYGDWTSGKYNEQFF.

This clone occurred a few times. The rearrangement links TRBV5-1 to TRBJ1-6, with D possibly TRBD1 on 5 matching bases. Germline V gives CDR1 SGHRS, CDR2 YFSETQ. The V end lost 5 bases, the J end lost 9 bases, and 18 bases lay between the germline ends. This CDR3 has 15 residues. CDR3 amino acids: CASSLGEGTGSPLHF. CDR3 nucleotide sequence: TGCGCCAGCAGTCTGGGGGAGGGGACGGGTTCACCCCTCCACTTT.